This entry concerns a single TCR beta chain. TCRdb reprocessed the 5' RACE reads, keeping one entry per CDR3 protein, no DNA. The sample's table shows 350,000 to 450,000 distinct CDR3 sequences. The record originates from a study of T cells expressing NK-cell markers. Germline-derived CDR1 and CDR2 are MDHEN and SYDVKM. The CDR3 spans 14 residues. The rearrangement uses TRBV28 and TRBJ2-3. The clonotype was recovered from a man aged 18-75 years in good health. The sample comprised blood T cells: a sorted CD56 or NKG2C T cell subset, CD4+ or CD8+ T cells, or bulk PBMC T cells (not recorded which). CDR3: CASSARWTSDTQYF.